This T cell receptor beta chain comes out of a study of technical replicates of blood from a handful of donors (dated by TCRdb to the late 2010s). As for this clone: No cognate antigen has been identified for it. Base qualities were left out, and no much larger clone turns up one base away.

Receptors were amplified or captured by the immunoSEQ multiplex PCR assay. TCRdb retrieved this table from immuneACCESS and kept in-frame rearrangements only. Not all clones are present; in checked studies, unresolved V genes account for under half, and no reason is known for the remainder. The sample has roughly 76,000 clones on record, 94% of them singletons. The ten largest clonotypes hold around 0.37% of the sample. The CDR3 covers 14 residues, taking in both the cysteine and the phenylalanine. Only the CDR3 DNA is retained, 42 bases long and in frame from the first base. Looking up the germline V gene yields CDR1 SGHTA and CDR2 FQGNSA. V is shortened by 3 bases, J by 4 bases, and the region joining them spans 11 bases.

Sequences were obtained from T cells isolated from PBMCs. The source of this sequence is a human donor in good health. The rearrangement joined TRBV7-2 to TRBJ2-3; possibly the D gene is TRBD2, per 5 matching bases. The nucleotide sequence is given as TGTGCCAGCAGCTTGGTGGGGAGCGCAGATACGCAGTATTTT. This codes for CASSLVGSADTQYF.